This TCR beta chain was obtained from a study of CD8 T cells in Susac syndrome. Background on the study: At the time their blood was drawn, patients with Susac syndrome were either therapy-naive, on corticosteroids (with some of them also receiving intravenous immunoglobulin), or on intravenous immunoglobulin alone.

Sequencing targeted TCR beta in T cells from blood (CD8+ and CD4+). Negative isolation yielded CD4+ and CD8+ T cells, and FACS enriched TEMRA cells. A single count supports this clonotype. Its antigen remains unidentified. Looked up from germline, CDR1 is SQVTM and CDR2 is ANQGSEA. Germline trimming cut 5 bases from V and 4 bases from J; bases unmatched to any gene: 5. This CDR3 region has 14 residues. Reverse transcription of 0.5 to 1 ug RNA was performed with random hexamers. MiXCR was run by TCRdb on the immunoSEQ multiplex PCR reads, yielding one entry per CDR3 protein. The sample has roughly 140,000 distinct CDR3 sequences, approximately 96% seen once; the top ten hold 0.065% to 0.095%. Broader study findings: No clonal expansion appeared among CD4+ T cells in Susac patients.

The chain is built from TRBV29-1 and TRBJ1-5; 10 positions match TRBD1. The clonotype originates from a human donor with Susac syndrome. Sequencing was carried out using CD4+ T cells from PBMCs. The CDR3 DNA follows: TGCAGCGTTAGTATGGGACAGGGGAATCAGCCCCAGCATTTT. Translated, it gives CSVSMGQGNQPQHF.